The present T cell receptor (beta chain) was sequenced within a study of cytomegalovirus exposure and HLA in healthy donors. As for the study in general: A data release that came early held some 79 million unique TCRs from HLA-typed donors.

These donors, healthy bone marrow donors, were studied. For this clone: Antigen: not known.

Findings and limits, study-wide: Confirmation in vitro established that three CMV-associated chains were specific for CMV antigens. Among TCR beta chains of equal frequency, HLA-associated ones were more clonally expanded in a later analysis.

The PCR had 60 Vbeta and 13 Jbeta primers. The table came from immunoSEQ multiplex PCR; TCRdb's copy has only in-frame clones and leaves some out. Of about 160,000 clones detected, roughly 78% appear once; the ten largest clones hold roughly 6.7%. The CDR3 is made up of 14 amino acids. V lost 2 bases and J lost 1, with 6 bases in between. Germline-derived CDR1 and CDR2 are MNHEY and SVGAGI. The sequence was collected from a middle-aged man in good health and CMV-seropositive. The chain couples TRBV6-5 to TRBJ1-5; weak D call: TRBD1 (5 bases). Sequencing was done on a sample of PBMCs. The CDR3: CASSYPGSNQPQHF. The CDR3 DNA is TGTGCCAGCAGTTACCCAGGGAGCAATCAGCCCCAGCATTTT.